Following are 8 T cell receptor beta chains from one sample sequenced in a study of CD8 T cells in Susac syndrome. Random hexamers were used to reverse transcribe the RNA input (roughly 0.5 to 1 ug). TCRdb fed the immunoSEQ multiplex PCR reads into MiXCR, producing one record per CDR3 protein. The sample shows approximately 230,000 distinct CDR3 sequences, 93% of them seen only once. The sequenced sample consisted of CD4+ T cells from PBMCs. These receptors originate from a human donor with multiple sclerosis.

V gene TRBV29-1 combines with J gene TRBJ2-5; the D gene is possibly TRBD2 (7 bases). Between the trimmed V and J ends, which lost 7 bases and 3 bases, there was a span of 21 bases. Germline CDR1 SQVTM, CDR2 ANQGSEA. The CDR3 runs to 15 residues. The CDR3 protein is CSAPAGGPRKETQYF. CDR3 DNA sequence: TGCAGCGCCCCTGCCGGGGGGCCGAGAAAAGAGACCCAGTACTTC.

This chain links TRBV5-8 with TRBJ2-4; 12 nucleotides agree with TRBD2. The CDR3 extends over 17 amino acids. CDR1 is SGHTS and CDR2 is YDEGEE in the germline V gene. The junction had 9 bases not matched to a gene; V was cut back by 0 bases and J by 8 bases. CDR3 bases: TGTGCCAGCAGCTTGGGGGCTAGCGGGAGGGCTTCGGACATTCAGTACTTC. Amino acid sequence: CASSLGASGRASDIQYF. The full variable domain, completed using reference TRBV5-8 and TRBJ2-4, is EAGVTQSPTHLIKTRGQQATLRCSPISGHTSVYWYQQALGLGLQFLLWYDEGEERNRGNFPPRFSGRQFPNYSSELNVNALELEDSALYLCASSLGASGRASDIQYFGAGTRLSVL.

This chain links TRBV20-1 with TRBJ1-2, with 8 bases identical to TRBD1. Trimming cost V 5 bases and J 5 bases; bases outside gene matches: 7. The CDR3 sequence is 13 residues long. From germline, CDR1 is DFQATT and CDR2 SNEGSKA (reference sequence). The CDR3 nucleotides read TGCAGTGCTGAAGACCAGGGGGCGTATGGCTACACCTTC. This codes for CSAEDQGAYGYTF.

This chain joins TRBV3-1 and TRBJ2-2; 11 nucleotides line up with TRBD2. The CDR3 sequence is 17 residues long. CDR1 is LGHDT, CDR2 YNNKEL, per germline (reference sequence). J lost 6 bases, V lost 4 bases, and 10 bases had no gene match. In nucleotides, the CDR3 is TGTGCCAGCAGCCCTTATAGCGGGAGGGCCTTGGCCGGGGAGCTGTTTTTT. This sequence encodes CASSPYSGRALAGELFF. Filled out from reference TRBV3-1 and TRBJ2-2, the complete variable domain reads DTAVSQTPKYLVTQMGNDKSIKCEQNLGHDTMYWYKQDSKKFLKIMFSYNNKELIINETVPNRFSPKSPDKAHLNLHINSLELGDSAVYFCASSPYSGRALAGELFFGEGSRLTVL.

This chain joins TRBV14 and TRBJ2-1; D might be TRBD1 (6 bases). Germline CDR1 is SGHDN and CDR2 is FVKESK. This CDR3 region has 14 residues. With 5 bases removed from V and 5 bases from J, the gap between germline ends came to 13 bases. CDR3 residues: CASSFRTVNNEQFF. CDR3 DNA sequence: TGTGCCAGCAGCTTCCGGACAGTCAACAATGAGCAGTTCTTC.

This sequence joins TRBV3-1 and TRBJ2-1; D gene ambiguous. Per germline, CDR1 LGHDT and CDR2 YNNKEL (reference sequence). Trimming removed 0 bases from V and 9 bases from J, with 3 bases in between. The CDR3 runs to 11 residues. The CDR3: CASSQEGEQFF. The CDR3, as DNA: TGTGCCAGCAGCCAAGAGGGTGAGCAGTTCTTC.

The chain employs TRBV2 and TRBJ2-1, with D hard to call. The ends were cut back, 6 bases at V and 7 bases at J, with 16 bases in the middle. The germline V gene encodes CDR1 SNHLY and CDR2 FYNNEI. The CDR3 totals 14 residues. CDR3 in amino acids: CASRDHPRRNEQFF. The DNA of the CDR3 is TGTGCCAGCAGGGATCACCCTAGAAGAAATGAGCAGTTCTTC. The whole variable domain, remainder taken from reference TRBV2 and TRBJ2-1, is EPEVTQTPSHQVTQMGQEVILRCVPISNHLYFYWYRQILGQKVEFLVSFYNNEISEKSEIFDDQFSVERPDGSNFTLKIRSTKLEDSAMYFCASRDHPRRNEQFFGPGTRLTVL.

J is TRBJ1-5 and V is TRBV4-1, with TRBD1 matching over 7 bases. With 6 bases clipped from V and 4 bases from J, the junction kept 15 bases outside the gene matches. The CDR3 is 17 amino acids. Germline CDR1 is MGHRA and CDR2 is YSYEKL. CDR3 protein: CASRPDRAQGGNQPQHF. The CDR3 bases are TGCGCCAGCAGACCCGACAGGGCCCAGGGGGGGAATCAGCCCCAGCATTTT.